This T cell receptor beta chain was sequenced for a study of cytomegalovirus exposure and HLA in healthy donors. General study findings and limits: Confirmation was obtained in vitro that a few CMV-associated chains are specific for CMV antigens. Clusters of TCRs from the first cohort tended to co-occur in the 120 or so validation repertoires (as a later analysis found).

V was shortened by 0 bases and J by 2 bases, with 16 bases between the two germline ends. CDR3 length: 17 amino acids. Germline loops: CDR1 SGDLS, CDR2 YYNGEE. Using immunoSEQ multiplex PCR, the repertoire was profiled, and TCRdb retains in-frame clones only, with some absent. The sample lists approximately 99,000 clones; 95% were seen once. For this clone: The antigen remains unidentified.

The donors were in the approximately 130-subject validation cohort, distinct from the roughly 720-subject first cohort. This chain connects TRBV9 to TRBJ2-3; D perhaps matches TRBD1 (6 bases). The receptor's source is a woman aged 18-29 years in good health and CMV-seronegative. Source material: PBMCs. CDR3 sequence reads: CASSVGVQGPFTDTQYF. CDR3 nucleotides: TGTGCCAGCAGCGTAGGGGTGCAGGGGCCCTTCACAGATACGCAGTATTTT.